Given below is one TCR beta chain in context. Per the authors' pipeline: Amplification of reference gene primers provided the estimated nucleated cell counts. Clones were sequenced by immunoSEQ multiplex PCR, and TCRdb holds only the in-frame ones, with some missing. V and J calls plus clone size are reproduced from that table; the DNA served to infer D and trimming. The top ten clones hold 0.45% to 0.65% of a sample with about 200,000 clones, around 90% of them seen once. The record originates from a study of blood T cell repertoires in COVID-19. Looked up from germline, CDR1 is SGHAT and CDR2 is FQNNGV. J gave up 5 bases and V 4 bases, and 8 bases lay outside the gene matches. This CDR3 has 18 amino acids.

This clonotype was obtained from a man in his fifties or sixties with acute or convalescent COVID-19. Sample: peripheral blood. The chain uses TRBV11-2 and TRBJ2-2; 15 bases fit TRBD2. The CDR3, as DNA: TGTGCCAGCAGCTCAAGAGGACTAGCGGGAGGGGGGACCGGGGAGCTGTTTTTT. It translates to CASSSRGLAGGGTGELFF.